These 8 T cell receptor beta chains originate from one sample sequenced in a study of blood T cells in healthy people across ages. Combining a sample-barcoded 5' primer with a J-beta primer mix, a second PCR ran for roughly 6 to 12 cycles. One entry per CDR3 protein, called by TCRdb with MiXCR from the 5' RACE reads. The table shows around 1,000,000 distinct CDR3 sequences, with under 30% occurring only once. The same data also contributed to another study, on T cells of mothers and their children.

The material sequenced was blood. Source of these receptors: a girl aged 2-15 years in good health.

The chain links TRBV2 to TRBJ2-7; D not resolved. CDR3 size: 12 residues. V lost 7 bases and J lost 6, with 13 bases in between. The germline gives CDR1 SNHLY, CDR2 FYNNEI. CDR3: CASTGPPVEQYF. The DNA for the CDR3 is TGTGCCAGCACCGGGCCACCGGTCGAGCAGTACTTC.

This sequence joins TRBV12-3 or TRBV12-4 and TRBJ2-1; TRBD1 matches 10 bases. With 5 bases clipped from V and 4 bases from J, the junction kept 11 bases outside the gene matches. The CDR3 contains 17 residues. CDR3 residues: CASSQTPGTGAYNEQFF. The DNA for the CDR3 is TGTGCCAGCAGTCAAACACCCGGGACAGGGGCTTACAATGAGCAGTTCTTC.

The V and J genes are TRBV29-1 and TRBJ2-3; no clear D. The V end was cut by 6 bases, the J end by 1 base, with 14 bases between. CDR1 SQVTM and CDR2 ANQGSEA come from the germline V gene. The CDR3 runs to 14 residues. In nucleotides, the CDR3 is TGCAGCGTCCTGCCTGGTCTTCGCACAGATACGCAGTATTTT. It is translated as CSVLPGLRTDTQYF.

The V call is TRBV20-1, the J call TRBJ2-5; TRBD2 matches 9 bases. Germline V gene sequence: CDR1 DFQATT, CDR2 SNEGSKA (reference sequence). After removal of 2 bases from V and 5 bases from J, the junction contained 9 bases not matched to a gene. The CDR3 has 15 residues. The CDR3 spells CSARIPGTSFETQYF. Here the CDR3 DNA reads TGCAGTGCTAGAATTCCCGGGACTAGCTTCGAGACCCAGTACTTC.

This clonotype has only a few counts. V gene TRBV5-1 combines with J gene TRBJ2-3, with 12 bases matching TRBD2. Germline V gives CDR1 SGHRS, CDR2 YFSETQ. There are 17 residues in the CDR3. The J segment lost 4 bases and the V segment lost 4 bases, leaving 10 bases of the junction unmatched. The CDR3, as DNA: TGCGCCAGCAGCGCTACTTCGACTAGCGGGAGTTCAGATACGCAGTATTTT. This sequence encodes CASSATSTSGSSDTQYF.

This clonotype was seen a handful of times. In nucleotides, the CDR3 is TGTGCCAGCAGTTACGGACCCTCGGGAGGCCCATCTGGTTACTACGAGCAGTACTTC. Amino acid sequence: CASSYGPSGGPSGYYEQYF. The chain recombines TRBV6-5 with TRBJ2-1, with 7 nucleotides matching TRBD2. The J call may be wrong; the DNA end is better matched by TRBJ2-7. The germline V gene has CDR1 MNHEY and CDR2 SVGAGI. The CDR3 sequence is 19 residues long.

This clonotype has just a few counts. The chain combines TRBV5-1 with TRBJ2-1; TRBD2 matches at 12 bases. The CDR3 length is 15 residues. Germline loops: CDR1 SGHRS, CDR2 YFSETQ. Trimming at V came to 3 bases and at J to 6 bases, leaving 4 bases not matched to a gene. The CDR3 DNA is TGCGCCAGCAGCTCCGCTAGCGGGGGGGCCAATGAGCAGTTCTTC. Its translation is CASSSASGGANEQFF. Looking up the rest from reference TRBV5-1 and TRBJ2-1 gives the full variable domain: KAGVTQTPRYLIKTRGQQVTLSCSPISGHRSVSWYQQTPGQGLQFLFEYFSETQRNKGNFPGRFSGRQFSNSRSEMNVSTLELGDSALYLCASSSASGGANEQFFGPGTRLTVL.

This rearrangement joins TRBV10-3 to TRBJ2-5; D unresolved. Judging by the DNA end, TRBJ2-7 fits better; the J call may be wrong. This CDR3 spans 10 amino acids. CDR1 ENHRY and CDR2 SYGVKD come from the germline V gene. The CDR3 loop reads CAIGEYEQYF. As DNA, the CDR3 is TGTGCCATTGGGGAATACGAGCAGTACTTC.